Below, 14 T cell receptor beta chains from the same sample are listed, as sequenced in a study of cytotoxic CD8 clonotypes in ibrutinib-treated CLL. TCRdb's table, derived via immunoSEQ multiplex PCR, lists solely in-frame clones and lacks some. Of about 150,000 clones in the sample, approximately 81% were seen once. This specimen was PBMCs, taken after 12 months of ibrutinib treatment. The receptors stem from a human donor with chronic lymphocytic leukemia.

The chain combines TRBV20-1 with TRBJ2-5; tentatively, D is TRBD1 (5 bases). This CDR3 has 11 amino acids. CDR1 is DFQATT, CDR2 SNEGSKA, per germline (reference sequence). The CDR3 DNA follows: TGCGGGGCGGTGGGCAGGGAGACCCAGTACTTC. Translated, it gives CGAVGRETQYF.

CDR3 coding DNA: TGCGCCAGCAGCACCGGGACAGTAGAAGAGACCCAGTACTTC. Translating gives CASSTGTVEETQYF. The chain is built from TRBV5-1 and TRBJ2-5; 7 bases line up with TRBD1. Germline lookup yields CDR1 SGHRS and CDR2 YFSETQ. Unmatched junction bases numbered 6, after V lost 4 bases and J lost 3 bases. The length of the CDR3 is 14 residues.

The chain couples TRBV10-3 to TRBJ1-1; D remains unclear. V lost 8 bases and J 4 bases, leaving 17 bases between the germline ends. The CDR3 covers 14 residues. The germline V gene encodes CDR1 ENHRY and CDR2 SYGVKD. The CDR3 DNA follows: TGTGCCATCCAGTCCCAGGCCCAGAGCACTGAAGCTTTCTTT. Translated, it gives CAIQSQAQSTEAFF.

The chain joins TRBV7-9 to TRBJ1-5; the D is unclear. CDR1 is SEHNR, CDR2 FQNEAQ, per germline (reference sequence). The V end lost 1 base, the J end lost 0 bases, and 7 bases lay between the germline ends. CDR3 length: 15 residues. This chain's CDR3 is CASSLDKYSNQPQHF. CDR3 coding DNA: TGTGCCAGCAGCTTAGACAAGTATAGCAATCAGCCCCAGCATTTT.

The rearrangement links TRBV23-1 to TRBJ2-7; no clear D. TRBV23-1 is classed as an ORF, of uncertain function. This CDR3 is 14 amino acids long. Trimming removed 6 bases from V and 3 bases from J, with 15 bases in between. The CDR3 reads CASRRRQTIYEQYF. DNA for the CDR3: TGCGCCAGCAGACGCCGGCAGACCATCTACGAGCAGTACTTC.

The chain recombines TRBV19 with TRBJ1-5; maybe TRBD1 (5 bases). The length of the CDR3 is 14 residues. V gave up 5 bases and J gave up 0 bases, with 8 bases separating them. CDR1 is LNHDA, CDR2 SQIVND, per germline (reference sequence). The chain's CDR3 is CASSPGTSNQPQHF. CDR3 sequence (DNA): TGTGCCAGTAGTCCCGGGACTAGCAATCAGCCCCAGCATTTT.

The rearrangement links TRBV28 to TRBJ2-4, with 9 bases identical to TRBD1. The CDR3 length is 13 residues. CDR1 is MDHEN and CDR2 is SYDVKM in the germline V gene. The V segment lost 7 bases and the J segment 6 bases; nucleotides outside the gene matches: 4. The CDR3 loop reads CASIPGQGNIQYF. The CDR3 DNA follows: TGTGCCAGCATCCCGGGACAGGGAAACATTCAGTACTTC.

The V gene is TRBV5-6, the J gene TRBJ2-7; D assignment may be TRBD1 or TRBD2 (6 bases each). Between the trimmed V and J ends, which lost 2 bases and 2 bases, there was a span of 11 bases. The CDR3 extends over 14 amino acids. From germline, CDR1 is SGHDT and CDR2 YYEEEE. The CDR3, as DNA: TGTGCCAGCAGCTTTAGGGGGGCGCCCTACGAGCAGTACTTC. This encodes CASSFRGAPYEQYF.

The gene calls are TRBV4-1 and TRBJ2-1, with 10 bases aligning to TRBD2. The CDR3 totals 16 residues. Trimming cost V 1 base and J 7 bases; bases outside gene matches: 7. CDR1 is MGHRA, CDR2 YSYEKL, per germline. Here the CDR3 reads CASSQGRTSGTNEQFF. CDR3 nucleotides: TGCGCCAGCAGCCAAGGGAGGACTAGCGGCACAAATGAGCAGTTCTTC.

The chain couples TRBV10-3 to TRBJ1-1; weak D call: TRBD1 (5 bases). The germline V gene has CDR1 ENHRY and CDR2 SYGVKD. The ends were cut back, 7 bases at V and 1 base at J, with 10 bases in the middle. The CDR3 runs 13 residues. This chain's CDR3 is CAINKGWNTEAFF. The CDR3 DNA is TGTGCCATCAATAAGGGGTGGAACACTGAAGCTTTCTTT.

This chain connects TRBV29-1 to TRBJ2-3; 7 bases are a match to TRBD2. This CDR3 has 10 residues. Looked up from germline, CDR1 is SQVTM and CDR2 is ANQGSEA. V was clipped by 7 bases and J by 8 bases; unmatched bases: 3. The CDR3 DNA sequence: TGCAGCGGGGGGGGAGGTACGCAGTATTTT. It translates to CSGGGGTQYF.

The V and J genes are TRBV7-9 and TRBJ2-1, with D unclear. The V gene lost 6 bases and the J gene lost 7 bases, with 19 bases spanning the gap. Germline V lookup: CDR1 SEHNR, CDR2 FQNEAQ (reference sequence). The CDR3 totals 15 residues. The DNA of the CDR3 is TGTGCCAGCAGAAACTTAACTCCTCGGTTGAATGAGCAGTTCTTC. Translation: CASRNLTPRLNEQFF.

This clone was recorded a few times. The CDR3 reads CSVATNWYEQYF. Here the CDR3 DNA reads TGCAGCGTCGCCACAAACTGGTACGAGCAGTACTTC. The chain employs TRBV29-1 and TRBJ2-7; D unresolved. Between the trimmed V and J ends, which lost 6 bases and 4 bases, there was a span of 13 bases. In germline, CDR1 is SQVTM, CDR2 ANQGSEA. CDR3 size: 12 residues.

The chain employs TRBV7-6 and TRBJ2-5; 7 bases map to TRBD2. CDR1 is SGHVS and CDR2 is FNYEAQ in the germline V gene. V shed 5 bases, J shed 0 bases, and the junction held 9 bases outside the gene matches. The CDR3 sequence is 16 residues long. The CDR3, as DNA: TGTGCCAGCAGCATCCCTAGCGGAGCGTACCAAGAGACCCAGTACTTC. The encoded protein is CASSIPSGAYQETQYF. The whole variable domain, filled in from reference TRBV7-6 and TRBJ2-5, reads GAGVSQSPRYKVTKRGQDVALRCDPISGHVSLYWYRQALGQGPEFLTYFNYEAQQDKSGLPNDRFSAERPEGSISTLTIQRTEQRDSAMYRCASSIPSGAYQETQYFGPGTRLLVL.